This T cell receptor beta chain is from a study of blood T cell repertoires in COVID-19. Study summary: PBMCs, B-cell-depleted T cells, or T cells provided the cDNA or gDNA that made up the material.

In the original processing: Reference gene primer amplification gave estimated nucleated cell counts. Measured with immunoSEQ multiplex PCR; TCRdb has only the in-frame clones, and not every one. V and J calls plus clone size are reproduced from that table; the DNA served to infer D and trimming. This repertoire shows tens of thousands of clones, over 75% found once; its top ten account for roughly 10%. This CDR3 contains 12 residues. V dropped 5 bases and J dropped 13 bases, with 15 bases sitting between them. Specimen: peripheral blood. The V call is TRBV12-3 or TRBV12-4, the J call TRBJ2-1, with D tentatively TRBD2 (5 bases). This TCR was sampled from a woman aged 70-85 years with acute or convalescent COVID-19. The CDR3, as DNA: TGTGCCAGCAGTCGAGAGGGAAAGGGACAGTTCTTC. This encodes CASSREGKGQFF.